Sequencing of this T cell receptor (beta chain) was carried out in a study of T cell responses to AZD1222 COVID-19 vaccine. Comments on this clone: Its cognate antigen is unknown.

Points from the study as a whole: It was only five to seven AZD1222 recipients who were seropositive at baseline. Donors skewed white British and female; clonal diversity was possibly underestimated. Regions 160-218 and 743-854 dominated among vaccine-associated CD4 TCRs spanning spike. Scientists sampled the repertoires only once the peak T cell response had passed.

Measured with immunoSEQ multiplex PCR; TCRdb has only the in-frame clones, and not every one. The top ten hold more than 1.2% of the sample, which has tens of thousands of clones, around 90% seen once. Germline V gene sequence: CDR1 SGDLS, CDR2 YYNGEE. The CDR3 has 15 amino acids. V was cut by 4 bases and J by 6 bases, with 18 bases left in between. This receptor was identified in an adult who received the AZD1222 COVID-19 vaccine. The V and J genes are TRBV9 and TRBJ2-3; weak D call: TRBD1 (6 bases). The input for sequencing was peripheral blood, taken 28 days after the second AZD1222 dose. The CDR3 bases are TGTGCCAGCAGCTCTTCAGGGGTAATCTTTGATACGCAGTATTTT. Translating gives CASSSSGVIFDTQYF.